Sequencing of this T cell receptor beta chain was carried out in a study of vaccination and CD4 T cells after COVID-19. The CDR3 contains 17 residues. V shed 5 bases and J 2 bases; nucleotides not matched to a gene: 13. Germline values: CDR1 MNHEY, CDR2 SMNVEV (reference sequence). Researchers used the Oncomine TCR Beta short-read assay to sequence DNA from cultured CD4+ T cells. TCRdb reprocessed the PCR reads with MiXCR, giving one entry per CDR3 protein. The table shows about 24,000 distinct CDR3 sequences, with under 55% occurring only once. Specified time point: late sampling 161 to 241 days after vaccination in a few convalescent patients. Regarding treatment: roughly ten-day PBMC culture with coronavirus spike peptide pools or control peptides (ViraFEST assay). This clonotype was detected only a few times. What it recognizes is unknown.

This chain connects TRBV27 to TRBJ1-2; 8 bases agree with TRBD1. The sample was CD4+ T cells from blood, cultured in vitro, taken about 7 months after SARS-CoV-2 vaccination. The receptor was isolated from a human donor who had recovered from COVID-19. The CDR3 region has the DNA TGTGCCAGCAGTCCCATCGCTGCCGGACAGGGAAACTATGGCTACACCTTC. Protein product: CASSPIAAGQGNYGYTF.